The sequence of this T cell receptor (beta chain) was determined in a study of graft-versus-host responses after intestinal transplantation. Background on the study: Among the recipients, all got anti-thymocyte globulin induction and then tacrolimus and steroids for about 3 years. Study results and caveats: Allografts of one patient group, those with graft-donor T cell macrochimerism, had high graft-versus-host to host-versus-graft clonal ratios.

The CDR3 covers 18 residues. J gave up 0 bases and V 2 bases, and 10 bases lay outside the gene matches. Germline CDR1 LNHDA, CDR2 SQIVND (reference sequence). Remarks on this clone: Antigen unknown.

The method was immunoSEQ multiplex PCR; TCRdb's version includes in-frame clones alone and lacks a portion of them. The sample comprises nearly 95,000 clones, about 92% of which are singletons, and more than 1.5% rests with the top ten. V gene TRBV19 combines with J gene TRBJ1-1, with 9 bases matching TRBD1. The TCR sequence derives from a human donor who received an intestinal transplant. The specimen was unstimulated CD8+ T cells sorted from spleen or lymph node cells, collected before intestinal transplant. The CDR3 sequence: CASSISGTGRIMNTEAFF. The CDR3 DNA sequence: TGTGCCAGTAGTATATCCGGGACAGGGAGGATTATGAACACTGAAGCTTTCTTT.